A selection of T cell receptor beta chains follows, all from one sample in a study of T cells in localized non-small cell lung cancer. The protocol was immunoSEQ multiplex PCR, while the TCRdb copy is restricted to in-frame clones and leaves out a portion. The data hold tens of thousands of clones, with 93% observed a single time. Sample: peripheral blood, taken before any cancer treatment. The receptors here all came from a female donor of 60 years or more with stage I lung adenocarcinoma. Each CDR3 is given with its conserved first and last residue. A D gene is named only where the DNA matches it firmly. Clone size is given for some rows only: seen once, a few or many times, or a class if the clone is expanded.

j_call | d_call | clone_size | v_call | cdr3_aa | cdr3_nt
TRBJ1-1 | . | . | TRBV29-1 | CSVEPRGNTEAFF | TGCAGCGTTGAACCCAGGGGTAACACTGAAGCTTTCTTT
TRBJ2-5 | TRBD2 | . | TRBV7-2 | CASSLENSGRSRYF | TGTGCCAGCAGCTTAGAAAATAGCGGGAGATCACGGTACTTC
TRBJ1-1 | TRBD1 | . | TRBV19 | CASSLGQILATEAFF | TGTGCCAGTAGTTTGGGACAGATTCTGGCCACTGAAGCTTTCTTT
TRBJ1-1 | TRBD1 | . | TRBV27 | CASSLSPGTGAEAFF | TGTGCCAGCAGTTTATCCCCCGGGACAGGGGCTGAAGCTTTCTTT
TRBJ2-3 | . | once | TRBV6-4 | CASSDSGRLADTQYF | TGTGCCAGCAGTGACTCGGGCAGGCTAGCAGATACGCAGTATTTT
TRBJ2-1 | TRBD2 | . | TRBV5-4 | CASRQRGDNEQFF | TGTGCCAGCAGACAGCGGGGGGACAATGAGCAGTTCTTC
TRBJ2-7 | TRBD2 | once | TRBV6-5 | CASSRGEGPYEQYF | TGTGCCAGCAGTCGCGGGGAGGGGCCATACGAGCAGTACTTC
TRBJ1-1 | TRBD1 | . | TRBV5-1 | CASSLGQGSTEAFF | TGCGCCAGCAGCCTAGGACAGGGGAGCACTGAAGCTTTCTTT
TRBJ2-3 | . | . | TRBV29-1 | CSVEKVTGSGTQYF | TGCAGCGTTGAAAAGGTGACGGGATCCGGTACGCAGTATTTT
TRBJ2-2 | . | . | TRBV28 | CASSPYAGELFF | TGTGCCAGCAGTCCCTATGCCGGGGAGCTGTTTTTT
TRBJ2-3 | TRBD2 | . | TRBV13 | CASSSPPGLAGGSADTQYF | TGTGCCAGCAGCTCCCCACCGGGACTAGCGGGGGGGTCGGCAGATACGCAGTATTTT
TRBJ2-3 | . | . | TRBV4-2 | CASVRGGTDTQYF | TGTGCCAGCGTAAGGGGGGGCACAGATACGCAGTATTTT
TRBJ2-1 | TRBD1 | once | TRBV28 | CASSSSGTGRTNEQFF | TGTGCCAGCAGTTCCTCCGGGACAGGTAGAACAAATGAGCAGTTCTTC
TRBJ1-1 | TRBD1 | . | TRBV27 | CASWEDRPGLQAFF | TGTGCCAGTTGGGAGGACAGGCCTGGCCTTCAAGCTTTCTTT
TRBJ2-6 | . | . | TRBV21-1 | CASSKSETGALSGANVLTF | TGTGCCAGCAGCAAATCTGAGACAGGGGCGCTCTCTGGGGCCAACGTCCTGACTTTC
TRBJ2-2 | . | once | TRBV28 | CASSFQVGELFF | TGTGCCAGCAGTTTCCAGGTCGGGGAGCTGTTTTTT
TRBJ2-1 | TRBD2 | few | TRBV7-3 | CASSLPAGVSNNEQFF | TGTGCCAGCAGCTTACCAGCGGGAGTAAGTAACAATGAGCAGTTCTTC
TRBJ2-7 | TRBD1 | . | TRBV29-1 | CSVQTGGVIREQYF | TGCAGCGTTCAGACAGGGGGCGTTATACGGGAGCAGTACTTC
TRBJ2-3 | . | . | TRBV7-9 | CASSSKGTPRGPDTQYF | TGTGCCAGCAGCTCAAAAGGGACACCCCGAGGCCCAGATACGCAGTATTTT
TRBJ1-4 | . | . | TRBV4-3 | CASRPHIRAEKLFF | TGCGCCAGCAGACCCCATATCAGGGCTGAAAAACTGTTTTTT
TRBJ1-4 | . | . | TRBV19 | CASSAQDSRNEKLFF | TGTGCCAGTAGTGCTCAGGACAGTCGTAATGAAAAACTGTTTTTT
TRBJ2-3 | . | . | TRBV29-1 | CSVARERDTQYF | TGCAGCGTTGCGAGGGAAAGGGATACGCAGTATTTT
TRBJ2-2 | TRBD1 | . | TRBV7-2 | CASRPGTANTGELFF | TGTGCCAGCAGACCCGGGACAGCGAACACCGGGGAGCTGTTTTTT
TRBJ2-1 | TRBD2 | . | TRBV6-4 | CASSPSGGNYNEQFF | TGTGCCAGCTCACCTAGCGGGGGGAATTACAATGAGCAGTTCTTC
TRBJ1-1 | . | . | TRBV9 | CASSIPGTQKNTEAFF | TGTGCCAGCAGCATCCCCGGGACGCAAAAGAACACTGAAGCTTTCTTT
TRBJ1-5 | . | . | TRBV11-2 | CASSLSPLGGRNQPQHF | TGTGCCAGCAGCTTATCTCCCCTGGGGGGGCGGAATCAGCCCCAGCATTTT
TRBJ2-1 | . | . | TRBV10-1 | CASSERYEQFF | TGCGCCAGCAGTGAGAGGTATGAGCAGTTCTTC
TRBJ2-3 | . | . | TRBV6-5 | CASSYNRGTDTQYF | TGTGCCAGCAGTTACAACAGGGGCACAGATACGCAGTATTTT
TRBJ1-2 | . | . | TRBV5-6 | CASSGGYGYTF | TGTGCCAGCAGCGGCGGCTATGGCTACACCTTC
TRBJ1-1 | . | once | TRBV19 | CASSMLVTGYTEAFF | TGTGCCAGTAGTATGCTTGTCACAGGGTATACTGAAGCTTTCTTT
TRBJ1-5 | . | . | TRBV28 | CASSPGAALRYQPQHF | TGTGCCAGCAGTCCTGGGGCAGCCTTGAGGTATCAGCCCCAGCATTTT
TRBJ2-3 | . | once | TRBV6-5 | CASSYRSTLSDTQYF | TGTGCCAGCAGTTACCGATCGACTCTCTCGGATACGCAGTATTTT
TRBJ1-1 | . | . | TRBV9 | CASSVQGQMNTEAFF | TGTGCCAGCAGCGTACAGGGCCAGATGAACACTGAAGCTTTCTTT
TRBJ2-5 | . | . | TRBV11-1 | CASSLAGGETQYF | TGTGCCAGCAGCTTAGCAGGGGGGGAGACCCAGTACTTC
TRBJ1-5 | TRBD1 | . | TRBV18 | CASSPRDSSNQPQHF | TGTGCCAGCTCACCACGGGACAGTAGCAATCAGCCCCAGCATTTT
TRBJ2-1 | TRBD2 | . | TRBV5-1 | CASSLDGRPHNEQFF | TGCGCCAGCAGCTTGGACGGGAGGCCTCACAATGAGCAGTTCTTC
TRBJ2-6 | TRBD1 | . | TRBV18 | CASSSGTVAGANVLTF | TGTGCCAGCTCTTCAGGGACAGTCGCTGGGGCCAACGTCCTGACTTTC
TRBJ2-5 | . | . | TRBV9 | CASSASPRAPGETQYF | TGTGCCAGCAGCGCCTCTCCGCGGGCCCCAGGAGAGACCCAGTACTTC
TRBJ2-7 | . | . | TRBV10-1 | CASTLIYEQYF | TGCGCCAGCACCCTGATCTACGAGCAGTACTTC
TRBJ2-4 | . | . | TRBV7-9 | CASSLGRGAKNIQYF | TGTGCCAGCAGCTTAGGGAGGGGGGCCAAAAACATTCAGTACTTC
TRBJ2-2 | . | once | TRBV19 | CASSQGWHTGELFF | TGTGCCAGTAGTCAGGGTTGGCACACCGGGGAGCTGTTTTTT
TRBJ2-3 | . | once | TRBV25-1 | CASSVLASDTQYF | TGTGCCAGCAGTGTTCTAGCATCTGATACGCAGTATTTT
TRBJ2-7 | . | . | TRBV6-5 | CASSYGGKGSYEQYF | TGTGCCAGCAGTTACGGGGGGAAGGGGTCCTACGAGCAGTACTTC
TRBJ2-3 | TRBD1 | . | TRBV7-8 | CASSLDGQGSDTQYF | TGTGCCAGCAGCTTGGACGGACAGGGTTCAGATACGCAGTATTTT
TRBJ2-1 | . | . | TRBV9 | CASSVGGRNHNEQFF | TGTGCCAGCAGCGTAGGGGGTAGGAACCACAATGAGCAGTTCTTC
TRBJ2-5 | . | . | TRBV4-1 | CASSQEGRRQETQYF | TGCGCCAGCAGCCAAGAGGGCAGGAGACAAGAGACCCAGTACTTC